This section outlines one T cell receptor beta chain sequence together with its context. This specimen belongs to a study of T cell responses to AZD1222 COVID-19 vaccine. TCRdb's copy holds only in-frame clones and misses some; the assay was immunoSEQ multiplex PCR. The sample consists of 90,000 to 150,000 clones, approximately 90% of them appearing once. Germline V CDR1 and CDR2: SGHNT, YYREEE (reference sequence). The CDR3 length is 16 residues. V was trimmed by 2 bases and J by 3 bases, leaving 17 bases between them. Material: peripheral blood, obtained 28 days after the second dose of the MenACWY control vaccine. This chain links TRBV5-4 with TRBJ2-5, with D tentatively TRBD1 (6 bases). The clonotype was recovered from an adult who received the MenACWY meningococcal vaccine as a control. The CDR3 loop is CASSFGPVSGEETQYF. CDR3 in DNA: TGTGCCAGCAGCTTTGGCCCCGTGTCAGGGGAAGAGACCCAGTACTTC. The complete variable domain, with remaining parts taken from reference TRBV5-4 and TRBJ2-5, reads ETGVTQSPTHLIKTRGQQVTLRCSSQSGHNTVSWYQQALGQGPQFIFQYYREEENGRGNFPPRFSGLQFPNYSSELNVNALELDDSALYLCASSFGPVSGEETQYFGPGTRLLVL.